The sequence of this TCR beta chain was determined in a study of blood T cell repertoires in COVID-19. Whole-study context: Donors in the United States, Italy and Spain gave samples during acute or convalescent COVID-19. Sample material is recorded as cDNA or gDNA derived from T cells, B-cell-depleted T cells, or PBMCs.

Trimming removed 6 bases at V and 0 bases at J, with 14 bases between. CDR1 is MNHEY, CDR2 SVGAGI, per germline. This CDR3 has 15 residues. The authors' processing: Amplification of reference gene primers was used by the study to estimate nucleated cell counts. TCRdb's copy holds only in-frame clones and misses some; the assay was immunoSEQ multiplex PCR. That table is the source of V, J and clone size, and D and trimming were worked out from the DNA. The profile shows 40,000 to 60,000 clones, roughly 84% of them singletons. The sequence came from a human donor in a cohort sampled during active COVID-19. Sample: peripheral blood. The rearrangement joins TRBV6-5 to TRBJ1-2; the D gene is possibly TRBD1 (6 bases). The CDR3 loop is CASSPGQNTNYGYTF. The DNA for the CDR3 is TGTGCCAGCAGCCCAGGACAGAATACTAACTATGGCTACACCTTC.